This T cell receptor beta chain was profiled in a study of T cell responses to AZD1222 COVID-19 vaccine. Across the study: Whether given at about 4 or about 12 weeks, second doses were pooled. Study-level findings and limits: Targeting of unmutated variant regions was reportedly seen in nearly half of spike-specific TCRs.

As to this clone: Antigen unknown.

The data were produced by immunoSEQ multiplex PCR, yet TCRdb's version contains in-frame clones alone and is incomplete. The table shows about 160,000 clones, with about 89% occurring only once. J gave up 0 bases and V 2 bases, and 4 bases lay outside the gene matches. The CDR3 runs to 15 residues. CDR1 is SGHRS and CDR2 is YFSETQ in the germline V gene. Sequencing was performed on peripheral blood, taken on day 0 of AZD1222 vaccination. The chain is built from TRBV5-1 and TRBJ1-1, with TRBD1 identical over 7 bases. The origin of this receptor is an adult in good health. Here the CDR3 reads CASSLQGSLNTEAFF. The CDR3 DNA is TGCGCCAGCAGCTTACAGGGGAGCTTGAACACTGAAGCTTTCTTT.